This T cell receptor beta chain was recorded in a study of T cell responses to AZD1222 COVID-19 vaccine. Using immunoSEQ multiplex PCR, the repertoire was profiled, and TCRdb retains in-frame clones only, with some absent. The table has approximately 150,000 clones, 85% to 95% seen once; the top ten hold approximately 2.5%. Trimming at V came to 3 bases and at J to 5 bases, leaving 10 bases not matched to a gene. Germline lookup yields CDR1 MNHEY and CDR2 SMNVEV (reference sequence). The CDR3 sequence is 16 residues long. The chain is built from TRBV27 and TRBJ1-2; 9 bases agree with TRBD1. The source material was peripheral blood, sampled on day 0 of AZD1222 vaccination. This clonotype was obtained from an adult in good health. This CDR3 is CASSFITGGAFYGYTF. CDR3 coding DNA: TGTGCCAGCAGTTTCATTACAGGGGGCGCCTTTTATGGCTACACCTTC.